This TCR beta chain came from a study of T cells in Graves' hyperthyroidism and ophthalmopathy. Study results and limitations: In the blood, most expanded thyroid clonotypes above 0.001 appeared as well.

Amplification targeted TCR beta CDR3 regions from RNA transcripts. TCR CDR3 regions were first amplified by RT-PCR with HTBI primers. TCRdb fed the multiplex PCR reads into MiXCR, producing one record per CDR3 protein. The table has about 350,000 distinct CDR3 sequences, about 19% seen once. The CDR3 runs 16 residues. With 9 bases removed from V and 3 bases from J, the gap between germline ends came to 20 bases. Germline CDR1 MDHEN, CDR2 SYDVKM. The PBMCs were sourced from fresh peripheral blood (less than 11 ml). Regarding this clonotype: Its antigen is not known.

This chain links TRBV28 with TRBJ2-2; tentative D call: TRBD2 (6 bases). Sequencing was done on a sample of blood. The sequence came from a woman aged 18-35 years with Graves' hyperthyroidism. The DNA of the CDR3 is TGTGCCAGTGAGGACGGGGGTTTTGCTTACACCGGGGAGCTGTTTTTT. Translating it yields CASEDGGFAYTGELFF. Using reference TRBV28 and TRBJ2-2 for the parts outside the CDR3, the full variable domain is DVKVTQSSRYLVKRTGEKVFLECVQDMDHENMFWYRQDPGLGLRLIYFSYDVKMKEKGDIPEGYSVSREKKERFSLILESASTNQTSMYLCASEDGGFAYTGELFFGEGSRLTVL.